The rows below give T cell receptor beta chains drawn from one sample of a study of T-cell reconstitution after alpha-beta-depleted transplantation in children. From the PCR reads, TCRdb called clonotypes with MiXCR, one entry per CDR3 protein. The sample includes some 440,000 distinct CDR3 sequences, 15% to 20% of them seen just once. Sequencing was performed on PBMCs, mostly from graft donor cells, taken 360 days after TCRalphabeta/CD19-depleted stem cell transplant. The receptors come from a boy under three years old who had a stem cell transplant for Wiskott-Aldrich syndrome, so the T cells may come from the graft donor. The CDR3 runs from the conserved cysteine through the conserved F or W. A D gene is named only where the DNA matches it firmly. For some rows the clone size is stated as once, few or many, or as a class when expanded; others skip it.

CDR3: CASSLRGDSENIQYF; DNA: TGCGCCAGCAGCTTGAGGGGGGACTCCGAAAACATTCAGTACTTC; size: many; V: TRBV5-1; J: TRBJ2-4; D: -
CDR3: CASSLASAGGAFF; DNA: TGTGCCAGCAGCTTAGCTTCCGCGGGGGGGGCTTTCTTT; size: -; V: TRBV7-2; J: TRBJ1-1; D: -
CDR3: CASSLGSGRVGNEQFF; DNA: TGTGCCAGCAGCTTGGGTAGCGGGAGAGTGGGGAATGAGCAGTTCTTC; size: many; V: TRBV5-6; J: TRBJ2-1; D: TRBD2
CDR3: CASSYRLAGGSKQFF; DNA: TGTGCCAGCAGCTACCGACTAGCGGGAGGATCTAAGCAGTTCTTC; size: few; V: TRBV14; J: TRBJ2-1; D: TRBD2
CDR3: CSARGTHADTQYF; DNA: TGCAGTGCTAGAGGGACCCACGCAGATACGCAGTATTTT; size: -; V: TRBV20-1; J: TRBJ2-3; D: -
CDR3: CSTPLAGWRDEQFF; DNA: TGCAGCACACCACTAGCGGGGTGGCGCGATGAGCAGTTCTTC; size: few; V: TRBV20-1; J: TRBJ2-1; D: TRBD2
CDR3: CASSTGTSGYNEQFF; DNA: TGTGCCAGCAGCACCGGGACTAGCGGATACAATGAGCAGTTCTTC; size: few; V: TRBV12-3/TRBV12-4; J: TRBJ2-1; D: TRBD2
CDR3: CATSLTSGYYNEQFF; DNA: TGTGCCACCAGTCTCACTAGCGGCTATTACAATGAGCAGTTCTTC; size: -; V: TRBV24-1; J: TRBJ2-1; D: TRBD2
CDR3: CSARPSGRAWQYF; DNA: TGCAGTGCTAGGCCTAGCGGGAGAGCTTGGCAGTACTTC; size: few; V: TRBV20-1; J: TRBJ2-7; D: TRBD2
CDR3: CASSLGMGRNTEAFF; DNA: TGTGCCAGCAGCTTAGGGATGGGACGGAACACTGAAGCTTTCTTT; size: few; V: TRBV7-9; J: TRBJ1-1; D: -
CDR3: CAIRSRQGGSNQPQHF; DNA: TGTGCCATCAGGAGTAGACAGGGGGGTAGCAATCAGCCCCAGCATTTT; size: -; V: TRBV10-3; J: TRBJ1-5; D: TRBD1
CDR3: CASSLRTGIVTDTQYF; DNA: TGTGCCAGCAGCTTACGGACAGGGATCGTAACAGATACGCAGTATTTT; size: once; V: TRBV7-2; J: TRBJ2-3; D: TRBD1
CDR3: CASSVDRGGDGNEQYF; DNA: TGTGCCAGCAGCGTGGATAGGGGGGGGGACGGCAACGAGCAGTACTTC; size: -; V: TRBV9; J: TRBJ2-7; D: -
CDR3: CATSDLSLGGTDTQYF; DNA: TGTGCCACCAGTGATTTGTCGTTGGGAGGGACAGATACGCAGTATTTT; size: -; V: TRBV24-1; J: TRBJ2-3; D: TRBD2
CDR3: CASSGLAGVILETQYF; DNA: TGTGCCAGCAGTGGGTTAGCTGGGGTGATCTTGGAGACCCAGTACTTC; size: few; V: TRBV2; J: TRBJ2-5; D: -
CDR3: CASSLVKGRTGYTF; DNA: TGTGCCAGCAGTTTAGTCAAGGGTAGGACCGGCTACACCTTC; size: many; V: TRBV12-3/TRBV12-4; J: TRBJ1-2; D: -
CDR3: CASSLATLAGVTDTQYF; DNA: TGTGCCAGCAGCTTAGCTACCCTAGCGGGAGTTACAGATACGCAGTATTTT; size: few; V: TRBV7-9; J: TRBJ2-3; D: TRBD2
CDR3: CASSQRLADTGELFF; DNA: TGCGCCAGCAGCCAAAGACTAGCGGACACCGGGGAGCTGTTTTTT; size: few; V: TRBV4-3; J: TRBJ2-2; D: TRBD2
CDR3: CASSRMGASGRGGETQYF; DNA: TGTGCCAGCAGTCGAATGGGGGCTAGCGGGAGAGGTGGTGAGACCCAGTACTTC; size: few; V: TRBV25-1; J: TRBJ2-5; D: TRBD2
CDR3: CATSDLPGVPYNEQFF; DNA: TGTGCCACCAGTGATCTCCCAGGGGTTCCCTACAATGAGCAGTTCTTC; size: many; V: TRBV24-1; J: TRBJ2-1; D: -
CDR3: CASSRSRNTEAFF; DNA: TGTGCCAGCTCACGATCGAGGAACACTGAAGCTTTCTTT; size: few; V: TRBV18; J: TRBJ1-1; D: -
CDR3: CASSKGGWNTEAFF; DNA: TGTGCCAGCAGCAAAGGGGGTTGGAACACTGAAGCTTTCTTT; size: few; V: TRBV6-1; J: TRBJ1-1; D: -
CDR3: CASKDSGAFYEQYF; DNA: TGTGCCAGCAAAGATTCTGGTGCCTTCTACGAGCAGTACTTC; size: -; V: TRBV2; J: TRBJ2-7; D: -
CDR3: CASSTHWVPNNEQFF; DNA: TGTGCCAGCAGCACCCACTGGGTGCCTAACAATGAGCAGTTCTTC; size: -; V: TRBV5-6; J: TRBJ2-1; D: -
CDR3: CSATQSNLYEQYF; DNA: TGCAGTGCTACTCAGTCTAACCTTTACGAGCAGTACTTC; size: few; V: TRBV20-1; J: TRBJ2-7; D: -
CDR3: CATSESYASFGEQFF; DNA: TGTGCCACCAGTGAGAGTTATGCTAGTTTTGGTGAGCAGTTCTTC; size: few; V: TRBV24-1; J: TRBJ2-1; D: -